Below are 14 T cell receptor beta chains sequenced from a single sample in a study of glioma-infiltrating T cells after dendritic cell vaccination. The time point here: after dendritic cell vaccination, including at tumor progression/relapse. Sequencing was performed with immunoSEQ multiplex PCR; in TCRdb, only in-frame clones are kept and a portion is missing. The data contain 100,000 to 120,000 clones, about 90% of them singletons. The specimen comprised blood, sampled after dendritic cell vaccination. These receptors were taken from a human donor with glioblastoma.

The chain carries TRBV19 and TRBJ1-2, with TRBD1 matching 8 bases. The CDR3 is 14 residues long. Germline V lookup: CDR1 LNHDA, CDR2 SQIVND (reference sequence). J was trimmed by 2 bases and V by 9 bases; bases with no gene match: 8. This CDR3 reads CASETGAANYGYTF. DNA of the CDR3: TGTGCCAGCGAGACAGGGGCGGCGAACTATGGCTACACCTTC.

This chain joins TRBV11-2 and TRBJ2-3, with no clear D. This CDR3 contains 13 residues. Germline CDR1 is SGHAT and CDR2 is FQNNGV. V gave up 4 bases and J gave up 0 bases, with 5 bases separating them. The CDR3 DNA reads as TGTGCCAGCAGCTCCCCAAGCACAGATACGCAGTATTTT. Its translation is CASSSPSTDTQYF.

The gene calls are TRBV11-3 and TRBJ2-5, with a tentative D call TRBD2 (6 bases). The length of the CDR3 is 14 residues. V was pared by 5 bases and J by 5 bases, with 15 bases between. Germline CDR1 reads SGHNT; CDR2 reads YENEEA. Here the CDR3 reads CASSITGTGETQYF. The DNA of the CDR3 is TGTGCCAGCAGCATCACCGGGACTGGGGAGACCCAGTACTTC.

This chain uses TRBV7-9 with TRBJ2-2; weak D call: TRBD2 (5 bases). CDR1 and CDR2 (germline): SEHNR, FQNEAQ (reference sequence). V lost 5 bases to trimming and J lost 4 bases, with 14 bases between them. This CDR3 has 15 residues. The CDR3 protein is CASSRVQLGTGELFF. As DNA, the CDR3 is TGTGCCAGCAGCCGTGTCCAACTAGGCACCGGGGAGCTGTTTTTT. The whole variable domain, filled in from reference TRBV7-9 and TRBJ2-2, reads DTGVSQNPRHKITKRGQNVTFRCDPISEHNRLYWYRQTLGQGPEFLTYFQNEAQLEKSRLLSDRFSAERPKGSFSTLEIQRTEQGDSAMYLCASSRVQLGTGELFFGEGSRLTVL.

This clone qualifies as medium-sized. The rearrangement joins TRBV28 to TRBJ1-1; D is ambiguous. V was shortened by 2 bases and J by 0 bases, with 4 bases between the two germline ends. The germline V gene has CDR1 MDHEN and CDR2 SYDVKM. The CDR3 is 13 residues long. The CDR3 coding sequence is TGTGCCAGCAGTTTACTAATGAACACTGAAGCTTTCTTT. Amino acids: CASSLLMNTEAFF.

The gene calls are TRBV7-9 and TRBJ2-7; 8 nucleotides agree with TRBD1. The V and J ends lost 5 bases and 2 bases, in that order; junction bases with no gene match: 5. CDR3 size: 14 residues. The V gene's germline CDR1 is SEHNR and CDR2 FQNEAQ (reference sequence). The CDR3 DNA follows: TGTGCCAGCAGCCCAGGGGGCGCAACCTACGAGCAGTACTTC. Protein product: CASSPGGATYEQYF. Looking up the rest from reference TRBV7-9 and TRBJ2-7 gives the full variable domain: DTGVSQNPRHKITKRGQNVTFRCDPISEHNRLYWYRQTLGQGPEFLTYFQNEAQLEKSRLLSDRFSAERPKGSFSTLEIQRTEQGDSAMYLCASSPGGATYEQYFGPGTRLTVT.

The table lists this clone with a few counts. The CDR3 here is CASSLDDRAQETQYF. The CDR3 bases are TGTGCCAGCAGCTTAGATGACAGGGCCCAGGAGACCCAGTACTTC. J is TRBJ2-5 and V is TRBV11-2, with TRBD1 identical over 7 bases. The CDR3 spans 15 residues. The germline V gene encodes CDR1 SGHAT and CDR2 FQNNGV. V dropped 0 bases and J dropped 5; count of bases not matched to a gene: 6.

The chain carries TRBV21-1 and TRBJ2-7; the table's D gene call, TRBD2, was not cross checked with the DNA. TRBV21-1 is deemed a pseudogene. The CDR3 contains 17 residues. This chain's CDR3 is CASSKAPWLGPTYEQYF. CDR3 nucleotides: TGTGCCAGCAGCAAAGCACCCTGGCTAGGCCCCACCTACGAGCAGTACTTC.

The CDR3 region is CASSLGGFGGSYEQYF. Here the CDR3 DNA reads TGCGCCAGCAGCTTAGGAGGTTTCGGCGGATCCTACGAGCAGTACTTC. The chain combines TRBV5-1 with TRBJ2-7; TRBD2 is a possible D gene (5 bases). CDR3 length: 16 amino acids. The V gene lost 2 bases and the J gene lost 1 base, with 16 bases spanning the gap. CDR1 and CDR2 from the germline V gene are SGHRS and YFSETQ.

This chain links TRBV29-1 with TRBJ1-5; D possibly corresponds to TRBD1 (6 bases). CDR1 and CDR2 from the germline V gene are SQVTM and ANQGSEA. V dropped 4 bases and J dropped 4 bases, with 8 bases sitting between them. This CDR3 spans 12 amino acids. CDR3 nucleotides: TGCAGCGTTGGTCAGGGGAATCAGCCCCAGCATTTT. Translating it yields CSVGQGNQPQHF.

The CDR3 region is CASSHLTGNAYEQYF. DNA for the CDR3: TGTGCCAGCAGCCACTTGACAGGCAATGCCTACGAGCAGTACTTC. The chain uses TRBV14 and TRBJ2-7; possible D gene TRBD1, 6 bases. The CDR3 is made up of 15 amino acids. Germline V gene sequence: CDR1 SGHDN, CDR2 FVKESK. Trimming left V 3 bases short and J 2 bases short, with 14 bases between.

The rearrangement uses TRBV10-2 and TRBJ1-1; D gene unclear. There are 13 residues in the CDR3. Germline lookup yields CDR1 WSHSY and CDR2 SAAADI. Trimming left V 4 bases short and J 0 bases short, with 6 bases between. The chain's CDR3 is CASSGAMNTEAFF. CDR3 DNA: TGCGCCAGCAGTGGGGCTATGAACACTGAAGCTTTCTTT.

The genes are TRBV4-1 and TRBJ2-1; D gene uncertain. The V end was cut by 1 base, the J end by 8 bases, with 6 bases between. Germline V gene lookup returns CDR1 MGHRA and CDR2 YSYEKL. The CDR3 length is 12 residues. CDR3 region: CASSQGEDEQFF. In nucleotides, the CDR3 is TGCGCCAGCAGCCAAGGAGAGGATGAGCAGTTCTTC.

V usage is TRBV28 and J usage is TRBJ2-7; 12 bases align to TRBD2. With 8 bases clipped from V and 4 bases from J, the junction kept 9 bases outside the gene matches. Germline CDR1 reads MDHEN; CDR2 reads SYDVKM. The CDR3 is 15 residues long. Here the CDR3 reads CASRNPTSGSYEQYF. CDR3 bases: TGTGCCAGCCGCAACCCGACTAGCGGGAGTTACGAGCAGTACTTC.